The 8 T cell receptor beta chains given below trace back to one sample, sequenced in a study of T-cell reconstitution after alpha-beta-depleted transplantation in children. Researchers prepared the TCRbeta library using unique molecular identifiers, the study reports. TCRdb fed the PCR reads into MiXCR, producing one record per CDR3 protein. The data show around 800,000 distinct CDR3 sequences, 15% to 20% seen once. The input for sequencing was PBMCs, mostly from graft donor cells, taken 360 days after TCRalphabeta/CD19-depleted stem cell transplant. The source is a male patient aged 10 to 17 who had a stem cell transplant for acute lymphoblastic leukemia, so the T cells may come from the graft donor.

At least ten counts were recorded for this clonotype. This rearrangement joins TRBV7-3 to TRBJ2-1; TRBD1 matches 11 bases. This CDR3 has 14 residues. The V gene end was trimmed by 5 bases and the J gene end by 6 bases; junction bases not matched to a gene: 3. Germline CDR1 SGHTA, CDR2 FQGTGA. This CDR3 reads CASSRDRGGNEQFF. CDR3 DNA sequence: TGTGCCAGCAGCAGGGACAGGGGGGGCAATGAGCAGTTCTTC.

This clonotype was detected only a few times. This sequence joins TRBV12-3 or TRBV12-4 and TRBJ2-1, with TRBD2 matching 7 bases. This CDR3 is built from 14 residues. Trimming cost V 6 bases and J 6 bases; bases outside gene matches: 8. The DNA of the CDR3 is TGTGCCAGCAGCCGTTTGGGCGGGGGCAATGAGCAGTTCTTC. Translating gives CASSRLGGGNEQFF.

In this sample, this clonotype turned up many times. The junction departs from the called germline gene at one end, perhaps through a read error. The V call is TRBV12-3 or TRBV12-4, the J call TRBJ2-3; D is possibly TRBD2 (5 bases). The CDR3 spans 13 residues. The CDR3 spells CASSLVRGDTQYF. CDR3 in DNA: TGTGCCAGCAGCTTAGTTCGGGGAGATACGCAGTATTTT.

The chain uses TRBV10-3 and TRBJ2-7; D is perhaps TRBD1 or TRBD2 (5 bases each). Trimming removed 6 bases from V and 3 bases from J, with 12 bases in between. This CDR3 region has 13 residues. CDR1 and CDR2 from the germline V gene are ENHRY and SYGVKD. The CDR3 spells CAISPQAGYEQYF. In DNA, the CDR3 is TGTGCCATCAGCCCACAGGCGGGCTACGAGCAGTACTTC.

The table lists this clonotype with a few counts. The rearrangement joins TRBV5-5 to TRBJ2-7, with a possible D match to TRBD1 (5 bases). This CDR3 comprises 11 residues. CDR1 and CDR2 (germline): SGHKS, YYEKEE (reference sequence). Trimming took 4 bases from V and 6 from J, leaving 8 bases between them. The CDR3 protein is CASSRQFEQYF. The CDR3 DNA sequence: TGTGCCAGCAGCCGACAGTTCGAGCAGTACTTC.

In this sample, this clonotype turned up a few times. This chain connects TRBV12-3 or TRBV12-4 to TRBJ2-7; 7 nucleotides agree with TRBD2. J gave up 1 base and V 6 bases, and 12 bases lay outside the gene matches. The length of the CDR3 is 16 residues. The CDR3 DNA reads TGTGCCAGCAGCCCCTGGGGGTGGGGGGGATCCTACGAGCAGTACTTC. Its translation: CASSPWGWGGSYEQYF.

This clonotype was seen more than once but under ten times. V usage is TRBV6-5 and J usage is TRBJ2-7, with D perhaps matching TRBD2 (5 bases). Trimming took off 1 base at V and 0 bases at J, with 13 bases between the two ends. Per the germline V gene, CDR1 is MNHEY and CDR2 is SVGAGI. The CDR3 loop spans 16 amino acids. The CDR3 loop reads CASSYWVSVYSYEQYF. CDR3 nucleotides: TGTGCCAGCAGTTACTGGGTTAGCGTTTACTCCTACGAGCAGTACTTC.

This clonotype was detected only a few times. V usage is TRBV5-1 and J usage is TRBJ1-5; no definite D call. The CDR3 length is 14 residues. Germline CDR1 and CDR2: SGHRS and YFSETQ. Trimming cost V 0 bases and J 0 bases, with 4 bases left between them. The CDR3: CASSLDVSNQPQHF. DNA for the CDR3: TGCGCCAGCAGCTTGGACGTTAGCAATCAGCCCCAGCATTTT.